The TCR beta chain described here comes from a study of blood T cell repertoires in COVID-19. Across the study: Samples taken during acute and convalescent COVID-19 were collected in the United States, Italy and Spain. Sources were T cells, B-cell-depleted T cells, or PBMCs; the material itself was cDNA or gDNA.

How the authors handled the data: Amplifying reference gene primers gave estimates of nucleated cell counts. Method: immunoSEQ multiplex PCR; TCRdb's copy keeps in-frame clones and lacks some. V and J calls and clone size are those listed in that table; D and trimming were worked out from the DNA. The sample lists about 160,000 clones, 70% to 90% occurring once. Looked up from germline, CDR1 is MDHEN and CDR2 is SYDVKM. The ends lost 4 bases at V and 6 bases at J; junction bases unmatched: 14. The CDR3 consists of 17 residues. V usage is TRBV28 and J usage is TRBJ2-3, with 9 bases fitting TRBD2. This sequence originates from a human donor in a cohort sampled during active COVID-19. Sequenced input: peripheral blood. The CDR3 protein is CASSSTRGTSKTDTQYF. The CDR3 bases are TGTGCCAGCAGTTCCACCCGGGGGACTAGCAAAACGGATACGCAGTATTTT.